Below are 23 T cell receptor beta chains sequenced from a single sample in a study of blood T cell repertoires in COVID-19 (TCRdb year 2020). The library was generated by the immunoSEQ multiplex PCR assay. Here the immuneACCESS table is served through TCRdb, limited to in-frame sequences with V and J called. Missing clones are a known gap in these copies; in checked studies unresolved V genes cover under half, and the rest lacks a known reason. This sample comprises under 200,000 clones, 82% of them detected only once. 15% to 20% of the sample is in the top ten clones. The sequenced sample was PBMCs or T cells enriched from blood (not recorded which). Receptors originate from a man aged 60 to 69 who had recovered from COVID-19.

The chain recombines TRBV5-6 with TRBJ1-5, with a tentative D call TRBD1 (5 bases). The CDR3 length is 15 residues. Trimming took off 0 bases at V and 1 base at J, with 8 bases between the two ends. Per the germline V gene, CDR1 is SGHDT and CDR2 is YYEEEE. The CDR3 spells CASSLGSGSNQPQHF. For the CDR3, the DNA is TGTGCCAGCAGCTTGGGGTCAGGGAGCAATCAGCCCCAGCATTTT.

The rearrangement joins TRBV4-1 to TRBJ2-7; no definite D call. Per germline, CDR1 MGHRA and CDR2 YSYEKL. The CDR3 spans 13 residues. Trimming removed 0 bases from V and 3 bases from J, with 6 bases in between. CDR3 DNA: TGCGCCAGCAGCCAAGAGCTCAGCTACGAGCAGTACTTC. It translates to CASSQELSYEQYF.

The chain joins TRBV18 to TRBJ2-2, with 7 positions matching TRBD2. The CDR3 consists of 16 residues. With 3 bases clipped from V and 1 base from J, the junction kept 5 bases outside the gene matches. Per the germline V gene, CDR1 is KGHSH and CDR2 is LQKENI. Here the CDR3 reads CASSPLGGVNTGELFF. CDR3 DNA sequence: TGTGCCAGCTCACCCCTTGGGGGGGTGAACACCGGGGAGCTGTTTTTT. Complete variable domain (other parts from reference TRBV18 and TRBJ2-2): NAGVMQNPRHLVRRRGQEARLRCSPMKGHSHVYWYRQLPEEGLKFMVYLQKENIIDESGMPKERFSAEFPKEGPSILRIQQVVRGDSAAYFCASSPLGGVNTGELFFGEGSRLTVL.

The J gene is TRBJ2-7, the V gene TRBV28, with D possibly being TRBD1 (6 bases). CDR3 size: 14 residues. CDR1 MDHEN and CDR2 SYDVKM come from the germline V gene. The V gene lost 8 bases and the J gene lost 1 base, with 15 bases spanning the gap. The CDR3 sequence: CASRRQVMSYEQYF. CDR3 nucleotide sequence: TGTGCCAGCCGCCGACAGGTTATGTCCTACGAGCAGTACTTC.

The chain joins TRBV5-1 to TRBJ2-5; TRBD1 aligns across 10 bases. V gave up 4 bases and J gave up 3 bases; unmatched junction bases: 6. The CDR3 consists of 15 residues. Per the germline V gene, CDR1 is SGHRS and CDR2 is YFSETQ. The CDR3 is CASSELTGGEETQYF. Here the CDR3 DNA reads TGCGCCAGCAGCGAACTGACAGGGGGCGAAGAGACCCAGTACTTC.

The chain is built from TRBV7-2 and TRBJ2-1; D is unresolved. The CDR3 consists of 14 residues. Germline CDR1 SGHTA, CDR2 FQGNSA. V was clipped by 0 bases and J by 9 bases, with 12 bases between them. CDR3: CASSLAPGVSEQFF. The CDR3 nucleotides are TGTGCCAGCAGCTTAGCGCCCGGAGTGAGTGAGCAGTTCTTC.

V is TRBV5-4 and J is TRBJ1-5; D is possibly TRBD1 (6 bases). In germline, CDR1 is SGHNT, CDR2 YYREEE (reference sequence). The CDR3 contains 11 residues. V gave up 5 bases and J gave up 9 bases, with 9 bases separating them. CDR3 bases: TGTGCCAGCAGGGTAGGGGGGCCCCAGCATTTT. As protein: CASRVGGPQHF.

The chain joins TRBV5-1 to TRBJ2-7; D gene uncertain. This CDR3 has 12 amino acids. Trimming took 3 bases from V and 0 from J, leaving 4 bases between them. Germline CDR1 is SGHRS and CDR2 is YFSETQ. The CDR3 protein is CASSYYSYEQYF. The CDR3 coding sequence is TGCGCCAGCAGCTACTACTCCTACGAGCAGTACTTC. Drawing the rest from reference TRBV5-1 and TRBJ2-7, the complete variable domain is KAGVTQTPRYLIKTRGQQVTLSCSPISGHRSVSWYQQTPGQGLQFLFEYFSETQRNKGNFPGRFSGRQFSNSRSEMNVSTLELGDSALYLCASSYYSYEQYFGPGTRLTVT.

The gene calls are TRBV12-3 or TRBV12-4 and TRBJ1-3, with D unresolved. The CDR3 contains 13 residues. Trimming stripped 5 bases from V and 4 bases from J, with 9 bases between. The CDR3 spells CASSQLRGNTIYF. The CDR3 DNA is TGTGCCAGCAGTCAGCTCAGGGGAAACACCATATATTTT.

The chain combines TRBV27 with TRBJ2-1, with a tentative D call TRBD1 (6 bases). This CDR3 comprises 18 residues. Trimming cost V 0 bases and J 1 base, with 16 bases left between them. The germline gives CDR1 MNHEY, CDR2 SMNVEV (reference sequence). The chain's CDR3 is CASSLSVPAGASYNEQFF. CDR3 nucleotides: TGTGCCAGCAGTTTATCCGTCCCGGCAGGGGCGTCCTACAATGAGCAGTTCTTC.

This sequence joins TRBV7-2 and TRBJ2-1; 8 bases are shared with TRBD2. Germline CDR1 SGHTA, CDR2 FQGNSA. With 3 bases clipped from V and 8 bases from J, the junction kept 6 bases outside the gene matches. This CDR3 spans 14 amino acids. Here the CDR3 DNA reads TGTGCCAGCAGCTTTACCGGACTAGCCGATGAGCAGTTCTTC. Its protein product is CASSFTGLADEQFF.

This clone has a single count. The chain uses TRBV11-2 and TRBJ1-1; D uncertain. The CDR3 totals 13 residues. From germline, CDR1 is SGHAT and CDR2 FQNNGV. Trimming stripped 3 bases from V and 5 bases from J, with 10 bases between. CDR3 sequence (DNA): TGTGCCAGCAGCTTTAATCGAGGGACTGAAGCTTTCTTT. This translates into CASSFNRGTEAFF.

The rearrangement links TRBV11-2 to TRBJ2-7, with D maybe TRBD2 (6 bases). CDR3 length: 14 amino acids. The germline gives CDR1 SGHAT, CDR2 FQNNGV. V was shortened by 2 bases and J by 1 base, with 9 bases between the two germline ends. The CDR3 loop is CASSLLRDSYEQYF. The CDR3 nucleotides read TGTGCCAGCAGCTTATTGCGGGATTCCTACGAGCAGTACTTC.

The CDR3 coding sequence is TGTGCCAGCAGCCGGGACACAGGGGTCTACGAGCAGTACTTC. Encoded protein: CASSRDTGVYEQYF. The chain combines TRBV3-1 (or the pseudogene TRBV3-2) with TRBJ2-7, with 7 bases lining up with TRBD1. Germline values: CDR1 LGHDT, CDR2 YNNKEL (reference sequence). The CDR3 contains 14 residues. V trimming: 4 bases; J trimming: 3 bases; junction bases outside the gene matches: 6.

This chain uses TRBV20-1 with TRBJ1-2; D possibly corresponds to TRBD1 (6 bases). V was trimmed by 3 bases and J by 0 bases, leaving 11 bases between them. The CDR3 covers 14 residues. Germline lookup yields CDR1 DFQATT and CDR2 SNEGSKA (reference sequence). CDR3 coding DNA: TGCAGTGCTAGTTCGACAGGATCTAACTATGGCTACACCTTC. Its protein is CSASSTGSNYGYTF.

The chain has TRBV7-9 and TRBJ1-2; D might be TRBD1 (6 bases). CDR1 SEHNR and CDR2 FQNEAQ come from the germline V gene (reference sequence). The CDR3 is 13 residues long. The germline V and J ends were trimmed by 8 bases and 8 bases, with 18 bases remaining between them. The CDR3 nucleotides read TGTGCCAGCGCTGCGCACCGCGGGGGCGGCTACACCTTC. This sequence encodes CASAAHRGGGYTF.

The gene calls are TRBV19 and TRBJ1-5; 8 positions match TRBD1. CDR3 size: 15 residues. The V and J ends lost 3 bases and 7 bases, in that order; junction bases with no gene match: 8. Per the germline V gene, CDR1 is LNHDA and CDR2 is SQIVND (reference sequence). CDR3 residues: CASSMGRGPEQPQHF. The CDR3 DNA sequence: TGTGCCAGTAGTATGGGCAGGGGGCCGGAACAGCCCCAGCATTTT.

The CDR3 here is CASSKGASDLPYNEQFF. The DNA for the CDR3 is TGCGCCAGCAGCAAGGGGGCTAGCGACCTTCCCTACAATGAGCAGTTCTTC. The chain carries TRBV4-1 and TRBJ2-1, with D possibly TRBD1 on 7 matching bases. This CDR3 has 17 residues. The germline V gene encodes CDR1 MGHRA and CDR2 YSYEKL. V dropped 5 bases and J dropped 2 bases, with 19 bases sitting between them.

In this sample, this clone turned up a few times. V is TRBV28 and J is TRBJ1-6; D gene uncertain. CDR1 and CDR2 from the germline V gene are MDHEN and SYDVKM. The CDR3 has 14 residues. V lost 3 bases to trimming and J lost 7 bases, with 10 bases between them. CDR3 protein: CASSFSSGNSPLHF. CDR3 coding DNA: TGTGCCAGCAGTTTCTCCAGCGGAAATTCACCCCTCCACTTT. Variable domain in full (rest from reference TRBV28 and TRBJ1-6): DVKVTQSSRYLVKRTGEKVFLECVQDMDHENMFWYRQDPGLGLRLIYFSYDVKMKEKGDIPEGYSVSREKKERFSLILESASTNQTSMYLCASSFSSGNSPLHFGNGTRLTVT.

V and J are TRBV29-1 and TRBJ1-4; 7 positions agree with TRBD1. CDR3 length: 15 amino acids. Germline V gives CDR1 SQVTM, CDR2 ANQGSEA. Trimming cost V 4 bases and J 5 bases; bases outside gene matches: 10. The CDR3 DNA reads TGCAGCGTTGCACAATCGGGACAGAGAAATGAAAAACTGTTTTTT. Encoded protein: CSVAQSGQRNEKLFF.

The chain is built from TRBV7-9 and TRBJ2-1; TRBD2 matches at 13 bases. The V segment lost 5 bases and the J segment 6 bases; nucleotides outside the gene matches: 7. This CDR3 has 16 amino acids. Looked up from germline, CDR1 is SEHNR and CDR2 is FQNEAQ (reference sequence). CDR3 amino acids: CASSHRTSGSGNEQFF. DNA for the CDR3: TGTGCCAGCAGCCACCGGACTAGCGGGAGCGGCAATGAGCAGTTCTTC.

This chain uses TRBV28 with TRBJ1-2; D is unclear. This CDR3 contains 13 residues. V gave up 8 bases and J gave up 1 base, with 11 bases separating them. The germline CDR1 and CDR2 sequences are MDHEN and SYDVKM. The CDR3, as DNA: TGTGCCAGCGGCCGACAAGTTAACTATGGCTACACCTTC. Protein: CASGRQVNYGYTF.

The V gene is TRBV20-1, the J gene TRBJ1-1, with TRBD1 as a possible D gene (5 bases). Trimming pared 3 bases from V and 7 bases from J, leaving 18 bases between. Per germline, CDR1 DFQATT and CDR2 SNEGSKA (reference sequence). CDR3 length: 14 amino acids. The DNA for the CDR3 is TGCAGTGCTAGTTGGCGCAGGGCACGCGGTGAAGCTTTCTTT. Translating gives CSASWRRARGEAFF.